The present T cell receptor (beta chain) was sequenced within a study of cytomegalovirus exposure and HLA in healthy donors. The study, taken as a whole, reports: Being indistinguishable, some V segments were excluded, TRBV6-2 and TRBV6-3 among them.

This clone was seen a few times. The antigen is unknown. With 60 Vbeta and 13 Jbeta primers, the PCR was carried out. TCRdb's copy holds only in-frame clones and misses some; the assay was immunoSEQ multiplex PCR. The table has 110,000 to 150,000 clones, approximately 9% seen once; the top ten hold over 1.5%. Germline CDR1 is SGHTA and CDR2 is FQGTGA. V was pared by 5 bases and J by 4 bases, with 4 bases of the junction left unmatched. The CDR3 loop spans 15 amino acids. Input material: PBMCs. V usage is TRBV7-3 and J usage is TRBJ2-3, with 12 positions matching TRBD2. The TCR sequence derives from a male donor in good health and CMV-seronegative. The CDR3 is CASSASGGAADTQYF. The CDR3 DNA reads TGTGCCAGCAGCGCTAGCGGGGGGGCCGCAGATACGCAGTATTTT.